This T cell receptor beta chain was profiled in a study of naive and memory T cell subsets. This clonotype occurred once. The antigen is undetermined. Per germline, CDR1 SGHTA and CDR2 FQGNSA. This CDR3 comprises 15 residues. The J segment lost 6 bases and the V segment lost 5 bases, leaving 12 bases of the junction unmatched. Both TRBC1 and TRBC2 were covered by a beta constant-region primer of two equimolar oligonucleotides. TCRdb recomputed calls from the UMI-ligation and nested PCR reads with MiXCR, one row per CDR3 protein. The sample includes some 150,000 distinct CDR3 sequences, over 15% seen only once; the top ten take roughly 0.14%. Study-wide points: Naive repertoires, especially CD8, held a few larger clonotypes, possibly memory cells re-expressing CD45RA.

The source material was naive CD4+ T cells from blood. This receptor was obtained from a human donor in good health. The rearrangement links TRBV7-2 to TRBJ2-7, with 8 bases matching TRBD2. The CDR3 sequence is CASSPLAGWGGEQYF. The DNA for the CDR3 is TGTGCCAGCAGCCCTCTAGCGGGTTGGGGGGGCGAGCAGTACTTC.